This TCR beta chain derives from a study of shared clonotypes between healthy human individuals. Repertoires were generated with immunoSEQ multiplex PCR, while TCRdb's copy carries only in-frame clones and drops some. Of over 100,000 clones listed, around 68% were seen once; the top ten hold 24%. The V gene lost 2 bases and the J gene lost 3 bases, with 4 bases spanning the gap. The V gene's germline CDR1 is SGHDN and CDR2 FVKESK. The CDR3 spans 12 residues. This sequence joins TRBV14 and TRBJ1-2; D unclear. The TCR was taken from a woman under 40 in good health. Input material: memory CD8+ T cells sorted from blood. Described subset: CD45RO+ cells pooled with CCR7-negative TemRA cells. The CDR3: CASSQQYYGYTF. The CDR3 region has the DNA TGTGCCAGCAGCCAACAGTACTATGGCTACACCTTC.